The following is a T cell receptor beta chain sequence with its context. Germline lookup yields CDR1 LNHDA and CDR2 SQIVND (reference sequence). The CDR3 totals 13 residues. The V gene lost 6 bases and the J gene lost 1 base, with 10 bases spanning the gap. This entry is derived from a study of molecular identifiers for immune sequencing clone quantification. Listed TCR primers, together with previously described methods, were used for the bulk TCR libraries. One entry per CDR3 protein results from TCRdb running MiXCR on the PCR reads. The sample shows a few hundred thousand distinct CDR3 sequences, about a quarter of them seen only once. Naive CD8 libraries used 20,000 to 1,000,000 sorted cells and 10%, 30% or 50% RNA. Sorting isolated naive CD8 T cells as CD8+CD4-CCR7+CD45RA+ events.

Sequencing input: naive CD8+ T cells from blood, with Jurkat cell RNA spiked in. Subset indicated: FACS-sorted CD8+CD4-CCR7+CD45RA+ naive T cells. This TCR derives from a human donor in good health. Some libraries in this study had Jurkat cell RNA spiked in. The gene calls are TRBV19 and TRBJ2-7; D unresolved. The CDR3 region is CASRARQSYEQYF. The CDR3 region has the DNA TGTGCCAGTAGAGCCAGACAATCCTACGAGCAGTACTTC.